This T cell receptor beta chain was observed in a study of response to subunit inactivated influenza vaccine. Study results and limitations: Seasonal influenza vaccination, on each occasion, was suggested by the authors to recruit few new T cells.

Germline CDR1 is SGHRS and CDR2 is YFSETQ. The CDR3 loop spans 15 amino acids. J lost 6 bases, V lost 5 bases, and 12 bases had no gene match. This clonotype has a handful of counts. The antigen is not known. TCRdb recomputed calls from the RT-PCR reads with MiXCR, one row per CDR3 protein. This sample has roughly 650,000 distinct CDR3 sequences; about a sixth occur once, and the top ten carry 11%. The chain employs TRBV5-1 and TRBJ2-7, with TRBD1 matching 9 bases. This TCR was sampled from a middle-aged man who received an inactivated influenza vaccine. The sample in question was PBMCs from blood, obtained approximately 13 days after vaccination. Written as DNA, the CDR3 is TGCGCCAGCAGAATAATTGTGGGACAGGGTGGCGAGCAGTACTTC. Protein sequence: CASRIIVGQGGEQYF.